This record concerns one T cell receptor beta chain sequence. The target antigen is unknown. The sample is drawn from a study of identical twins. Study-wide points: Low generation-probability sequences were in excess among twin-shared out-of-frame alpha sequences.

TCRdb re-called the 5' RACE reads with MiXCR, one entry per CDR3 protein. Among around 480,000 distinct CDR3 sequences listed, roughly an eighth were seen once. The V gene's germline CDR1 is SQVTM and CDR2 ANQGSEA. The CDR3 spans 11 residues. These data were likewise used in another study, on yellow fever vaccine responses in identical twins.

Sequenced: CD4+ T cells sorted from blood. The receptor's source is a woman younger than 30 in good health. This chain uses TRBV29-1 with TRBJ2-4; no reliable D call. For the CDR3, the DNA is TGCAGGGGGAAGTGTAGTGACATTCAGTACTTC. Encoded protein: CRGKCSDIQYF.